The 21 T cell receptor beta chains presented below share a single source sample, sequenced in a study of blood T cell repertoires in COVID-19. Only in-frame clones appear in the TCRdb table, and some are missing; sequencing was by immunoSEQ multiplex PCR. The sample has under 300,000 clones; roughly 87% are singletons. The material sequenced was peripheral blood. Source of these receptors: a man between 60 and 70 years old who had recovered from COVID-19.

This sequence joins TRBV9 and TRBJ2-2, with D unclear. V gave up 9 bases and J gave up 3 bases, with 15 bases separating them. CDR1 and CDR2 from the germline V gene are SGDLS and YYNGEE. The CDR3 is made up of 14 amino acids. The CDR3 region is CATSRQVDTGELFF. The DNA of the CDR3 is TGTGCCACAAGTCGGCAGGTAGACACCGGGGAGCTGTTTTTT.

This clone showed up just a few times. V gene TRBV29-1 combines with J gene TRBJ1-4; possibly TRBD1 for D (5 bases). The germline CDR1 and CDR2 sequences are SQVTM and ANQGSEA. The germline V and J ends were trimmed by 7 bases and 6 bases, with 15 bases remaining between them. The CDR3 length is 13 residues. Written as DNA, the CDR3 is TGCAGCGGAAAACAGGCCGGTTATGAAAAACTGTTTTTT. Protein sequence: CSGKQAGYEKLFF.

The chain joins TRBV24-1 to TRBJ2-1; perhaps TRBD1 as D (6 bases). V lost 0 bases, J lost 6 bases, and 11 bases lay in between. The CDR3 spans 15 residues. CDR1 and CDR2 from the germline V gene are KGHDR and SFDVKD. CDR3 loop: CATSDLGGVFNEQFF. In DNA, the CDR3 is TGTGCCACCAGTGATTTGGGGGGCGTCTTCAATGAGCAGTTCTTC.

This sequence joins TRBV21-1 and TRBJ2-7; TRBD2 is the table's D call and was not checked against the DNA. TRBV21-1 is a documented pseudogene. The CDR3 runs to 15 residues. CDR3 in DNA: TGTGCCAGCAGAGCAACCGAGGGGGGGAGGTACGAGCAGTACTTC. Residues: CASRATEGGRYEQYF.

This chain uses TRBV18 with TRBJ2-1; 8 bases fit TRBD2. CDR3 size: 15 residues. The germline V gene has CDR1 KGHSH and CDR2 LQKENI. J was trimmed by 5 bases and V by 1 base; bases with no gene match: 4. The CDR3 nucleotides are TGTGCCAGCTCACCACGTGGACTAGCAGACAATGAGCAGTTCTTC. Its protein is CASSPRGLADNEQFF.

This chain links TRBV6-5 with TRBJ1-3, with D uncertain. Looked up from germline, CDR1 is MNHEY and CDR2 is SVGAGI. The CDR3 consists of 14 residues. With 4 bases removed from V and 4 bases from J, the gap between germline ends came to 11 bases. This chain's CDR3 is CASSWGGVGNTIYF. In DNA, the CDR3 is TGTGCCAGCAGTTGGGGAGGCGTAGGAAACACCATATATTTT.

The J gene is TRBJ2-7, the V gene TRBV15, with D possibly being TRBD2 (5 bases). Trimming took 7 bases from V and 3 from J, leaving 16 bases between them. The CDR3 loop spans 14 amino acids. In germline, CDR1 is LNHNV, CDR2 YYDKDF (reference sequence). CDR3 region: CATNNRRGNYEQYV. The DNA for the CDR3 is TGTGCCACCAACAATCGCCGAGGGAACTACGAGCAGTACGTC.

The V call is TRBV4-1, the J call TRBJ1-2; D unresolved. The CDR3 totals 12 residues. Germline V gives CDR1 MGHRA, CDR2 YSYEKL. V was trimmed by 3 bases and J by 3 bases, leaving 5 bases between them. CDR3 in amino acids: CASSQRDYGYTF. The CDR3 DNA is TGCGCCAGCAGCCAGCGCGACTATGGCTACACCTTC.

The rearrangement joins TRBV11-2 to TRBJ2-7; TRBD2 might be the D (6 bases). CDR1 SGHAT and CDR2 FQNNGV come from the germline V gene. V was shortened by 1 base and J by 4 bases, with 14 bases between the two germline ends. The CDR3 is 15 residues long. The chain's CDR3 is CASSLVGGLPYEQYV. In DNA, the CDR3 is TGTGCCAGCAGCTTAGTGGGGGGTCTCCCTTACGAGCAGTACGTC.

CDR3 coding DNA: TGTGCCTGCGGGGCGACCTTGGGGACAGGCAACACCGGGGAGCTGTTTTTT. Protein sequence: CACGATLGTGNTGELFF. The V gene is TRBV24-1, the J gene TRBJ2-2; the match to TRBD1 covers 8 bases. The CDR3 has 17 residues. Germline CDR1 KGHDR, CDR2 SFDVKD. Trimming cost V 12 bases and J 2 bases; bases outside gene matches: 16.

This sequence joins TRBV6-4 and TRBJ2-1; a weak D match, TRBD1 (6 bases). The ends were cut back, 2 bases at V and 6 bases at J, with 14 bases in the middle. CDR1 is MRHNA and CDR2 is SNTAGT in the germline V gene. The CDR3 covers 15 residues. The CDR3 DNA is TGTGCCAGCAGTGACCCAACAACAGGGATCAATGAGCAGTTCTTC. It codes for CASSDPTTGINEQFF.

This sequence joins TRBV27 and TRBJ1-2, with D possibly matching TRBD1 (5 bases). V was shortened by 0 bases and J by 4 bases, with 6 bases between the two germline ends. This CDR3 is 13 amino acids long. Germline V lookup: CDR1 MNHEY, CDR2 SMNVEV (reference sequence). CDR3 sequence reads: CASSLSDSYGYTF. CDR3 nucleotide sequence: TGTGCCAGCAGTTTATCAGACAGCTATGGCTACACCTTC.

V gene TRBV10-2 combines with J gene TRBJ2-2, with TRBD1 as a possible D gene (6 bases). The germline V gene encodes CDR1 WSHSY and CDR2 SAAADI. Trimming removed 4 bases at V and 5 bases at J, with 11 bases between. The CDR3 sequence is 14 residues long. The CDR3 sequence: CASSVDRRTGELFF. The DNA for the CDR3 is TGCGCCAGCAGTGTTGACAGGAGGACCGGGGAGCTGTTTTTT.

The chain employs TRBV12-3 or TRBV12-4 and TRBJ1-2; the match to TRBD1 covers 7 bases. CDR3 length equals 13 residues. V lost 4 bases to trimming and J lost 4 bases; unmatched junction nucleotides: 3. Written as DNA, the CDR3 is TGTGCCAGCAGTTCGACAGGGACCTATGGCTACACCTTC. This gives the protein CASSSTGTYGYTF.

This chain links TRBV7-8 with TRBJ2-1; TRBD2 matches 8 bases. CDR3 length: 18 amino acids. Per the germline V gene, CDR1 is SGHVS and CDR2 is FQNEAQ. The V and J ends lost 0 bases and 5 bases, in that order; junction bases with no gene match: 12. CDR3 loop: CASSLAPLAGGWDNEQFF. CDR3 nucleotides: TGTGCCAGCAGCTTAGCGCCTCTTGCGGGGGGATGGGACAATGAGCAGTTCTTC.

V usage is TRBV6-5 and J usage is TRBJ2-2, with 7 bases aligning to TRBD1. After removal of 2 bases from V and 4 bases from J, the junction contained 4 bases not matched to a gene. This CDR3 has 15 amino acids. CDR1 is MNHEY, CDR2 SVGAGI, per germline. The CDR3 sequence is CASSYRDRPTGELFF. CDR3 DNA: TGTGCCAGCAGTTACCGGGACAGACCCACCGGGGAGCTGTTTTTT.

This clone turned up a few times. The chain has TRBV5-1 and TRBJ2-7; tentative D call: TRBD1 (5 bases). This CDR3 has 14 residues. The germline V gene encodes CDR1 SGHRS and CDR2 YFSETQ. V was pared by 0 bases and J by 3 bases, with 10 bases between. The CDR3 spells CASSLDRNYYEQYF. The CDR3 DNA is TGCGCCAGCAGCTTGGACAGGAACTACTACGAGCAGTACTTC.

The J gene is TRBJ1-5, the V gene TRBV6-5, with D uncertain. Trimming removed 6 bases at V and 5 bases at J, with 11 bases between. CDR1 is MNHEY, CDR2 SVGAGI, per germline. The length of the CDR3 is 13 residues. The CDR3 reads CASSQTADQPQHF. The DNA for the CDR3 is TGTGCCAGCAGCCAAACAGCGGATCAGCCCCAGCATTTT.

The J gene is TRBJ1-3, the V gene TRBV7-9; 8 nucleotides agree with TRBD1. This CDR3 spans 15 amino acids. The ends lost 5 bases at V and 4 bases at J; junction bases unmatched: 7. CDR1 is SEHNR and CDR2 is FQNEAQ in the germline V gene (reference sequence). The CDR3 DNA reads TGTGCCAGCAGCCCAGGGGGCAGAGGAGGAAACACCATATATTTT. It specifies CASSPGGRGGNTIYF.

V is TRBV15 and J is TRBJ1-5, with no clear D. V gave up 3 bases and J gave up 6 bases, with 6 bases separating them. CDR1 is LNHNV, CDR2 YYDKDF, per germline (reference sequence). The CDR3 contains 12 residues. CDR3 region: CATSSHGQPQHF. The CDR3 DNA sequence: TGTGCCACCAGCAGTCACGGTCAGCCCCAGCATTTT. The full variable domain, completed using reference TRBV15 and TRBJ1-5, is DAMVIQNPRYQVTQFGKPVTLSCSQTLNHNVMYWYQQKSSQAPKLLFHYYDKDFNNEADTPDNFQSRRPNTSFCFLDIRSPGLGDTAMYLCATSSHGQPQHFGDGTRLSIL.

The chain carries TRBV24-1 and TRBJ2-1; 8 positions agree with TRBD2. V lost 3 bases, J lost 10 bases, and 10 bases stayed unmatched. There are 15 residues in the CDR3. Germline loops: CDR1 KGHDR, CDR2 SFDVKD. CDR3 nucleotides: TGTGCCACCAGTGATCACGCGGCGGGGGGTAAAGAGCAGTTCTTC. Encoded protein: CATSDHAAGGKEQFF.